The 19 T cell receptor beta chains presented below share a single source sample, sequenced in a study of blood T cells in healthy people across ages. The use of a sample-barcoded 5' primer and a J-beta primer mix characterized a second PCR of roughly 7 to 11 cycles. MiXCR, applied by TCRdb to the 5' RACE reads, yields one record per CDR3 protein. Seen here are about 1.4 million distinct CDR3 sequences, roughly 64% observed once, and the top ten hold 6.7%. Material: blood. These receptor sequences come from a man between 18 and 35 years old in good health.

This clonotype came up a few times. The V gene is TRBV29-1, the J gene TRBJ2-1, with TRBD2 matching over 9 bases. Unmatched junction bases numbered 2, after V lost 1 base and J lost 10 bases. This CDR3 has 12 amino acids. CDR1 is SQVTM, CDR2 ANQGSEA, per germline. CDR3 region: CSVEGAGGEQFF. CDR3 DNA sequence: TGCAGCGTTGAAGGAGCGGGAGGAGAGCAGTTCTTC.

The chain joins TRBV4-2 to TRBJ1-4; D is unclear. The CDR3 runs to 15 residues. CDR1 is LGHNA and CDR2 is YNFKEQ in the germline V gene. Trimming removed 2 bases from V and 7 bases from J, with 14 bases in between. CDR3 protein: CASSQNGGSREKLFF. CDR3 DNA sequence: TGTGCCAGCAGCCAAAACGGCGGGTCGCGTGAAAAACTGTTTTTT.

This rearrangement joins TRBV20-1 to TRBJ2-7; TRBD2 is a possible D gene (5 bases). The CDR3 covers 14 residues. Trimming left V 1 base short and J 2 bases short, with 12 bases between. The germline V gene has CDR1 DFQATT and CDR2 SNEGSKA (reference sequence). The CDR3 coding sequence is TGCAGTGCTAGAGGAGGGATTGACCCCTACGAGCAGTACTTC. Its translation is CSARGGIDPYEQYF.

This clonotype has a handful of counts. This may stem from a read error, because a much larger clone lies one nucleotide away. The DNA for the CDR3 is TGTGCCAGCAGCAACCTTTGGAGGGGCGAGCAGTACTTC. Translation gives CASSNLWRGEQYF. The chain is built from TRBV21-1 and TRBJ2-7; the D call TRBD2 from the table was never checked on the DNA. TRBV21-1 represents a pseudogene. The CDR3 is made up of 13 amino acids.

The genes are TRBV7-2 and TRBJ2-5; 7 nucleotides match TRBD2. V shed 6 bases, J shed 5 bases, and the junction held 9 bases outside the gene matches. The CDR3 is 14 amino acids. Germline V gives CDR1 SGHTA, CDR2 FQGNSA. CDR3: CASSLGRVQETQYF. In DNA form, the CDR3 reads TGTGCCAGCAGTTTGGGGAGGGTTCAGGAGACCCAGTACTTC.

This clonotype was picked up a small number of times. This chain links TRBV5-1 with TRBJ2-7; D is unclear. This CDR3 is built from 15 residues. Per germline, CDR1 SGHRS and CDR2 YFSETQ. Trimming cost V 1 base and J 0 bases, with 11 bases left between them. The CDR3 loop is CASSLLPSSSYEQYF. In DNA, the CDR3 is TGCGCCAGCAGCTTGTTGCCATCGAGCTCCTACGAGCAGTACTTC. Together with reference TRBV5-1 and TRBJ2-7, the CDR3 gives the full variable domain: KAGVTQTPRYLIKTRGQQVTLSCSPISGHRSVSWYQQTPGQGLQFLFEYFSETQRNKGNFPGRFSGRQFSNSRSEMNVSTLELGDSALYLCASSLLPSSSYEQYFGPGTRLTVT.

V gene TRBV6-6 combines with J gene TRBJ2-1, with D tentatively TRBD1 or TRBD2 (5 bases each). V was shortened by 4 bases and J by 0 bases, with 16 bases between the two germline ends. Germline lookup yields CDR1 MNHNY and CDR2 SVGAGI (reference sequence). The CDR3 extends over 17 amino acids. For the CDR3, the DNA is TGTGCCAGCAGTTTGGGGACGGTAACTGACTCCTACAATGAGCAGTTCTTC. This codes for CASSLGTVTDSYNEQFF.

The CDR3 spells CAIRTSGKLSEQFF. The CDR3 DNA sequence: TGTGCCATCAGGACTAGCGGGAAATTGAGTGAGCAGTTCTTC. The genes are TRBV10-3 and TRBJ2-1; 11 bases match TRBD2. The length of the CDR3 is 14 residues. Germline values: CDR1 ENHRY, CDR2 SYGVKD. J was trimmed by 9 bases and V by 6 bases; bases with no gene match: 7.

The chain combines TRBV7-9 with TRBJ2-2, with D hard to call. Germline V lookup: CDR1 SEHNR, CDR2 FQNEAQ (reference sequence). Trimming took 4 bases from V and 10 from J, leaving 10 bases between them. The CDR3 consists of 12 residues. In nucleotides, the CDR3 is TGTGCCAGCAGCTCCCACCGCGCGGAGCTGTTTTTT. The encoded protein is CASSSHRAELFF.

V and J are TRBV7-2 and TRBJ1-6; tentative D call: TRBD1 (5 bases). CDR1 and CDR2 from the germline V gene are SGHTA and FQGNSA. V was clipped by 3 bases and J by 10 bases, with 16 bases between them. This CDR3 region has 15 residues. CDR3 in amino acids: CASSFFRGWDSPLHF. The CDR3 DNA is TGTGCCAGCAGCTTTTTTAGGGGCTGGGACTCACCCCTCCACTTT.

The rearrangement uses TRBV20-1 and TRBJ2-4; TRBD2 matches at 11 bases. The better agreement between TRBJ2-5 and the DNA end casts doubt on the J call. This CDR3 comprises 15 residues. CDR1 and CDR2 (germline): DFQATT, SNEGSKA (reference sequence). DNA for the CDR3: TGCAGTGCTAGGGCGACTAGCGGGGTACCCAAGACCCAGTACTTC. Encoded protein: CSARATSGVPKTQYF.

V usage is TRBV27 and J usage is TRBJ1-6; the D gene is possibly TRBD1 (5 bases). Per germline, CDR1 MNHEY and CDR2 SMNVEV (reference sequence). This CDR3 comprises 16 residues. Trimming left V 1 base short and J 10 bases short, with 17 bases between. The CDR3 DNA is TGTGCCAGCAGTTTATTAGGTGGGGGTGAAAGATCACCCCTCCACTTT. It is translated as CASSLLGGGERSPLHF.

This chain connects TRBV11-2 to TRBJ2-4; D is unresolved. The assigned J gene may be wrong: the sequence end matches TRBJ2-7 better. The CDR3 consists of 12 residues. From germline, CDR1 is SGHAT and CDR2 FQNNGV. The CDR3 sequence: CASSSLENEQYF. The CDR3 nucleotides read TGTGCCAGCAGCTCCCTTGAAAACGAGCAGTACTTC.

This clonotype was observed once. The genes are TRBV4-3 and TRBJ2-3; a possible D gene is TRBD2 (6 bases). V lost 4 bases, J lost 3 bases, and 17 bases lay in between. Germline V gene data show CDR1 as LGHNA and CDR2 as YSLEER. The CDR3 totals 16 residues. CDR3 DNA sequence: TGCGCCAGCAGCCGCGGGACTTTAGCGGAAACAGATACGCAGTATTTT. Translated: CASSRGTLAETDTQYF.

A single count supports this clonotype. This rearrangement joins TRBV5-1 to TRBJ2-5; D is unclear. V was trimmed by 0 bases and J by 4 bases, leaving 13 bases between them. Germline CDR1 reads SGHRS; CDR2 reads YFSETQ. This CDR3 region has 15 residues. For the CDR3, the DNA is TGCGCCAGCAGCTTGGAGGGCCTCCCAAGAGAGACCCAGTACTTC. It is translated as CASSLEGLPRETQYF. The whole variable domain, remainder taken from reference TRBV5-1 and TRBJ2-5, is KAGVTQTPRYLIKTRGQQVTLSCSPISGHRSVSWYQQTPGQGLQFLFEYFSETQRNKGNFPGRFSGRQFSNSRSEMNVSTLELGDSALYLCASSLEGLPRETQYFGPGTRLLVL.

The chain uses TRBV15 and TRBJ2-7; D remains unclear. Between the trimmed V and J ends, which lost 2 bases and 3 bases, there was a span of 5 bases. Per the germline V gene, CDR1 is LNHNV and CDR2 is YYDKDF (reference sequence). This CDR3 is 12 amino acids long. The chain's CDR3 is CATSRTNYEQYF. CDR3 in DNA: TGTGCCACCAGCAGAACAAACTACGAGCAGTACTTC.

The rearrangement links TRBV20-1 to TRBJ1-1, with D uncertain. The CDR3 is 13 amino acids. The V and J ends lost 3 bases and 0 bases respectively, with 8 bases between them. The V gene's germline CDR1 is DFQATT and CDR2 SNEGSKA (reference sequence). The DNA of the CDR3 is TGCAGTGCTAGCGACATAGTGAACACTGAAGCTTTCTTT. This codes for CSASDIVNTEAFF.

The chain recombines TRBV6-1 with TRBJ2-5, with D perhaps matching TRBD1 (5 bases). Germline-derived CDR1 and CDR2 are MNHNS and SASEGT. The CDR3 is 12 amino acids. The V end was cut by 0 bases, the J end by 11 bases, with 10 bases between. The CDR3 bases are TGTGCCAGCAGTGAAGCTGGGGCTGAGCAGTACTTC. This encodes CASSEAGAEQYF.

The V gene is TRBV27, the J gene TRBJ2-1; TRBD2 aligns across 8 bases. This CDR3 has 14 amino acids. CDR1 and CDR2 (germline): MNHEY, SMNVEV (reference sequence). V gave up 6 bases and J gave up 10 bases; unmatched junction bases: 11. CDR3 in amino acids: CASSPGLVGEEQFF. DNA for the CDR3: TGTGCCAGCAGCCCGGGACTAGTCGGAGAAGAGCAGTTCTTC.